Listed below are T cell receptor beta chains from one sample, sequenced in a study of T cells in tumors after PD-1 blockade. Some clones are missing from TCRdb's copy, which holds only in-frame ones; the method was immunoSEQ multiplex PCR. This sample has about 25,000 clones, with roughly 82% found just once. The starting material was PBMCs, obtained after anti-PD-1 treatment. These receptors originate from a human donor with basal cell carcinoma. The CDR3 runs from the conserved cysteine through the conserved F or W. The D gene is left open where the match is weak. Clone size is stated in some rows and not others, as once, few, many or a class when expanded.

TRBJ1-2,TRBV5-1,.,TRBD1,14,CASSMIPDRGGYTF,TGCGCCAGCAGCATGATACCGGACAGGGGAGGCTACACCTTC
TRBJ2-3,TRBV13,.,.,16,CASSLGGMGGQDTQYF,TGTGCCAGCAGCTTAGGGGGTATGGGGGGACAAGATACGCAGTATTTT
TRBJ2-1,TRBV9,.,TRBD2,19,CASSPRLRMGLAGGALPFF,TGTGCCAGCAGCCCCCGCCTCCGTATGGGACTAGCGGGCGGTGCCCTCCCGTTCTTC
TRBJ1-2,TRBV5-6,.,.,12,CASSFDRNGYTF,TGTGCCAGCAGCTTCGATAGGAATGGCTACACCTTC
TRBJ1-6,TRBV28,.,.,14,CASSGIALNSPLHF,TGTGCCAGCAGCGGAATCGCCTTAAATTCACCCCTCCACTTT
TRBJ1-6,TRBV2,.,.,15,CASSNYGDYNSPLHF,TGTGCCAGCAGTAACTACGGCGACTATAATTCACCCCTCCACTTT
TRBJ2-5,TRBV9,few,.,16,CASSVEGTGASETQYF,TGTGCCAGCAGCGTAGAGGGCACGGGGGCCTCAGAGACCCAGTACTTC
TRBJ2-3,TRBV11-3,.,.,14,CASSLGGLTDTQYF,TGTGCCAGCAGCTTAGGGGGGCTCACAGATACGCAGTATTTT
TRBJ2-7,TRBV3-1/TRBV3-2,few,.,16,CASSHVPGSSSYEQYF,TGTGCCAGCAGCCACGTCCCGGGTAGCTCCTCCTACGAGCAGTACTTC
TRBJ1-3,TRBV30,.,.,14,CAWSVPESGNTIYF,TGTGCCTGGAGTGTACCGGAATCTGGAAACACCATATATTTT
TRBJ1-5,TRBV20-1,.,.,14,CSASEMTRNQPQHF,TGCAGTGCTAGTGAGATGACACGCAATCAGCCCCAGCATTTT
TRBJ1-4,TRBV7-2,.,TRBD1,16,CASSPKQGAGNEKLFF,TGTGCCAGCAGCCCAAAACAGGGGGCGGGTAATGAAAAACTGTTTTTT
TRBJ2-1,TRBV7-9,.,TRBD2,17,CASSSGGLAGGTNEQFF,TGTGCCAGCAGCTCCGGAGGACTAGCGGGGGGGACCAATGAGCAGTTCTTC
TRBJ1-2,TRBV2,.,TRBD1,15,CASTVDDRGRNGYTF,TGTGCCAGCACTGTTGACGACAGGGGGCGGAATGGCTACACCTTC
TRBJ1-2,TRBV5-1,.,.,15,CASSLTEQGQYGYTF,TGCGCCAGCAGCCTGACTGAACAGGGCCAATATGGCTACACCTTC
TRBJ1-1,TRBV20-1,.,.,11,CSARGTPEAFF,TGCAGTGCTAGAGGGACACCCGAAGCTTTCTTT
TRBJ1-5,TRBV6-5,.,.,15,CASSPLQPSNQPQHF,TGTGCCAGCAGTCCCCTACAACCTAGCAATCAGCCCCAGCATTTT
TRBJ1-5,TRBV19,.,.,14,CASMGGSRIQPQHF,TGTGCCAGTATGGGGGGCAGTCGGATCCAGCCCCAGCATTTT
TRBJ1-1,TRBV5-1,.,.,13,CASSLPGDTEAFF,TGCGCCAGCAGCCTTCCGGGGGACACTGAAGCTTTCTTT
TRBJ1-1,TRBV6-5,.,.,13,CASSYSTNTEAFF,TGTGCCAGCAGTTACTCGACAAACACTGAAGCTTTCTTT
TRBJ1-5,TRBV29-1,few,.,14,CSVAHGGGGQPQHF,TGCAGCGTTGCGCATGGGGGTGGGGGTCAGCCCCAGCATTTT
TRBJ2-1,TRBV18,.,TRBD2,15,CASSQRDHLHNEQFF,TGTGCCAGCTCACAGCGGGACCACCTTCACAATGAGCAGTTCTTC
TRBJ2-5,TRBV5-4,.,.,14,CASSLEAGQETQYF,TGTGCCAGCAGCTTGGAGGCGGGACAGGAGACCCAGTACTTC
TRBJ2-2,TRBV9,.,TRBD2,15,CASSWTSGVTGELFF,TGTGCCAGCAGCTGGACTAGCGGAGTTACCGGGGAGCTGTTTTTT
TRBJ2-7,TRBV5-1,.,TRBD2,15,CASSPRGGFVYEQYF,TGCGCCAGCAGCCCACGGGGGGGTTTTGTCTACGAGCAGTACTTC
TRBJ2-5,TRBV20-1,.,.,11,CSAPAGGAQYF,TGCAGTGCTCCCGCCGGGGGAGCCCAGTACTTC
TRBJ2-1,TRBV2,.,TRBD2,14,CASKGLAGGNEQFF,TGTGCCAGCAAGGGACTAGCGGGGGGCAATGAGCAGTTCTTC
TRBJ2-2,TRBV2,.,.,13,CASTRVNTGELFF,TGTGCCAGCACCCGGGTGAACACCGGGGAGCTGTTTTTT
TRBJ1-5,TRBV5-1,few,.,16,CASSPTGRGNGQPQHF,TGCGCCAGCAGCCCAACGGGACGGGGGAACGGGCAGCCCCAGCATTTT
TRBJ1-1,TRBV5-1,once,.,14,CASSAVQLNTEAFF,TGCGCCAGCAGCGCAGTACAGTTGAACACTGAAGCTTTCTTT
TRBJ2-1,TRBV3-1/TRBV3-2,.,TRBD2,15,CASSQSGGRSNEQFF,TGTGCCAGCAGCCAGTCGGGGGGGCGTAGCAATGAGCAGTTCTTC
TRBJ1-2,TRBV7-9,.,.,14,CASSTDRLNYGYTF,TGTGCCAGCAGCACCGACAGACTAAACTATGGCTACACCTTC
TRBJ2-7,TRBV10-2,.,.,14,CASSVASDAYEQYF,TGCGCCAGCAGTGTTGCTAGCGATGCCTACGAGCAGTACTTC
TRBJ2-5,TRBV19,.,.,13,CASSPGHQETQYF,TGTGCCAGTAGCCCGGGGCACCAAGAGACCCAGTACTTC
TRBJ2-5,TRBV5-8,.,TRBD2,16,CASSLGTSGHQETQYF,TGTGCCAGCAGCTTGGGGACTAGCGGTCACCAAGAGACCCAGTACTTC
TRBJ2-5,TRBV6-5,.,TRBD2,15,CASSRGLAGDETQYF,TGTGCCAGCAGTAGGGGCCTAGCGGGGGATGAGACCCAGTACTTC